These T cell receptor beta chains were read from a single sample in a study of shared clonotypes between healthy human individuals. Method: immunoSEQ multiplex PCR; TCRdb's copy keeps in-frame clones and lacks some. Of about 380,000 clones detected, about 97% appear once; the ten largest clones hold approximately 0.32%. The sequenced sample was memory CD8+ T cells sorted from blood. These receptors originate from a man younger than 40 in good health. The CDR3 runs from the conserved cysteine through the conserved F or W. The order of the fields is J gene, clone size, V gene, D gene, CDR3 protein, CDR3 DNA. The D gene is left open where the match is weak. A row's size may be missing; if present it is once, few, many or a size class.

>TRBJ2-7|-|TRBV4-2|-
CASSQDLRGVYEQYF
TGTGCCAGCAGCCAAGACTTGCGAGGCGTATACGAGCAGTACTTC
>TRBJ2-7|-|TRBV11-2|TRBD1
CASSLDRGQSEQYF
TGTGCCAGCAGCTTAGACAGGGGGCAGAGCGAGCAGTACTTC
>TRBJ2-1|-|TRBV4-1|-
CASSHLGGNNEQFF
TGCGCCAGCAGCCATCTGGGCGGGAACAATGAGCAGTTCTTC
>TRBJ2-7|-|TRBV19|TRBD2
CASSVTSGVGDEQYF
TGTGCCAGTAGTGTGACTAGCGGGGTTGGGGACGAGCAGTACTTC
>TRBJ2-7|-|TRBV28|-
CASSLRAARSEQYF
TGTGCCAGCAGTTTACGGGCAGCCAGGTCCGAGCAGTACTTC
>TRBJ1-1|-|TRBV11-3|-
CASSTRGNTEAFF
TGTGCCAGCTCTACCCGGGGGAACACTGAAGCTTTCTTT
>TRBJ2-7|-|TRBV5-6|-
CASSPRTASYEQYF
TGTGCCAGCAGCCCCAGGACAGCCTCCTACGAGCAGTACTTC
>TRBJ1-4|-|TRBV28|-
CASSLEGGTAPEKLFF
TGTGCCAGCAGTTTAGAAGGGGGGACGGCCCCTGAAAAACTGTTTTTT
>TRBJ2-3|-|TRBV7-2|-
CASSLGQQRFARRDTQYF
TGTGCCAGCAGCTTAGGTCAACAAAGGTTCGCTCGGCGGGATACGCAGTATTTT
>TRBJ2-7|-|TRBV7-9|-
CASSLAIGGYEQYF
TGTGCCAGCAGCTTAGCGATCGGGGGCTACGAGCAGTACTTC
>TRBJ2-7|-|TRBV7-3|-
CASSLTSGYEQYF
TGTGCCAGCAGCTTAACTAGCGGTTACGAGCAGTACTTC
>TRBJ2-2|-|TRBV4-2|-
CASSQETLATGELFF
TGTGCCAGCAGCCAAGAAACGCTAGCCACCGGGGAGCTGTTTTTT
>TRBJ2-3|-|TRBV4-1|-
CASSQGLIRASVHTDTQYF
TGCGCCAGCAGCCAAGGCCTAATAAGGGCCAGCGTTCACACAGATACGCAGTATTTT
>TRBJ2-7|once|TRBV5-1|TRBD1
CASSTGGEQYF
TGCGCCAGCAGCACAGGGGGGGAGCAGTACTTC
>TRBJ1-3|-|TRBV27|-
CASSLKGQGTGNTIYF
TGTGCCAGCAGTTTAAAGGGGCAGGGAACTGGAAACACCATATATTTT
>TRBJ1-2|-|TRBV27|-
CASSFGKGLSYYGYTF
TGTGCCAGCAGTTTTGGGAAGGGTCTTTCTTACTATGGCTACACCTTC
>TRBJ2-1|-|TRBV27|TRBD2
CASSLSWGGSTYNEQFF
TGTGCCAGCAGTTTATCATGGGGCGGGAGCACCTACAATGAGCAGTTCTTC
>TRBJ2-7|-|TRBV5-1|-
CASSLVGDSYEQYF
TGCGCCAGCAGCTTGGTGGGGGACTCCTACGAGCAGTACTTC
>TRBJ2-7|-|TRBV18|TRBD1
CASSRTGGAYEQYF
TGTGCCAGCTCACGGACAGGGGGCGCCTACGAGCAGTACTTC
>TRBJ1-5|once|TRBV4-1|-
CASSLTGGRGGQPQHF
TGCGCCAGCAGCCTCACTGGAGGTCGAGGAGGGCAGCCCCAGCATTTT
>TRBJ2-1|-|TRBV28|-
CASTSFSDEQFF
TGTGCCAGCACCTCCTTTAGCGATGAGCAGTTCTTC
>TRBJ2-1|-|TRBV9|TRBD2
CASSTPGTSGDNEQFF
TGTGCCAGCAGCACCCCCGGGACTAGCGGGGACAATGAGCAGTTCTTC
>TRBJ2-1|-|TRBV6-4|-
CASSDSYGSSYNEQFF
TGTGCCAGCAGTGACTCATACGGAAGCTCCTACAATGAGCAGTTCTTC
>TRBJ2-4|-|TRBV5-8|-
CASSRALAKNIQYF
TGTGCCAGCAGCCGGGCCCTAGCCAAAAACATTCAGTACTTC
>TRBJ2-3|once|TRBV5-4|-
CASSLKRLKNTDTQYF
TGTGCCAGCAGCTTGAAAAGACTCAAGAACACAGATACGCAGTATTTT
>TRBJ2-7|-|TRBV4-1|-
CASSQDFIAGEQYF
TGCGCCAGCAGCCAAGATTTTATAGCCGGGGAGCAGTACTTC
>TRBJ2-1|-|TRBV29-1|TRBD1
CSTARDRGSNEQFF
TGCAGCACAGCCCGGGACAGGGGGTCAAATGAGCAGTTCTTC
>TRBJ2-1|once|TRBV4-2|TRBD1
CASSQDGTGYNEQFF
TGTGCCAGCAGCCAAGATGGGACAGGGTACAATGAGCAGTTCTTC
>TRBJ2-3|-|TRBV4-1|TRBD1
CASSQPYRGREDTQYF
TGCGCCAGCAGCCAACCTTACAGGGGGCGCGAAGATACGCAGTATTTT
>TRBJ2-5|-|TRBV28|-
CASSLSGRAQETQYF
TGTGCCAGCAGTTTATCGGGAAGGGCCCAAGAGACCCAGTACTTC
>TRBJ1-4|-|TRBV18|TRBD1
CASSPRGNEKLFF
TGTGCCAGCTCACCCAGGGGGAATGAAAAACTGTTTTTT
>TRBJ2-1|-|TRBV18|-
CASSPSQGNEQFF
TGTGCCAGCTCCCCGAGCCAGGGGAATGAGCAGTTCTTC
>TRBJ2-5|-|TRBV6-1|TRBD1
CASSEYLGGRETQYF
TGTGCCAGCAGTGAATACCTAGGGGGCAGGGAGACCCAGTACTTC
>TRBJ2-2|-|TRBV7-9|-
CASSSAGPNTGELFF
TGTGCCAGCAGCTCCGCCGGGCCGAACACCGGGGAGCTGTTTTTT
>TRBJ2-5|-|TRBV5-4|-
CASSLDGETQYF
TGTGCCAGCAGCTTGGACGGAGAGACCCAGTACTTC
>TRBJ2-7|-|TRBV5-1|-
CASSLAQGPYEQYF
TGCGCCAGCAGCTTGGCCCAGGGACCCTACGAGCAGTACTTC
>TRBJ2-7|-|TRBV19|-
CASKRNGPYEQYF
TGTGCCAGTAAAAGAAACGGTCCCTACGAGCAGTACTTC
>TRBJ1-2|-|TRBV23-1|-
CARVRGGDGYTF
TGCGCCAGAGTCCGGGGTGGGGATGGCTACACCTTC
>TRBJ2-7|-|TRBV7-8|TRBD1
CASSLVWDRGSREQYF
TGTGCCAGCAGCTTAGTTTGGGACAGGGGATCTAGGGAGCAGTACTTC
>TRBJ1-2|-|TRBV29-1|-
CSVDEGNGYTF
TGCAGCGTTGATGAGGGGAATGGCTACACCTTC
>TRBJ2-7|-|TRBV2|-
CASSRLLSEQYF
TGTGCCAGCAGCCGCCTCCTAAGCGAGCAGTACTTC
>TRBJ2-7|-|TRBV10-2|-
CASSSLAYEQYF
TGCGCCAGCAGTTCGCTAGCTTACGAGCAGTACTTC
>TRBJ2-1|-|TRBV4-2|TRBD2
CASSQEGGRISYNEQFF
TGTGCCAGCAGCCAAGAGGGCGGGAGGATTTCCTACAATGAGCAGTTCTTC
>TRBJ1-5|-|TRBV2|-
CASSAPRSLGNQPQHF
TGTGCCAGCAGTGCCCCACGATCCCTCGGGAATCAGCCCCAGCATTTT
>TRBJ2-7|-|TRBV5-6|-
CASSRPGLRNEQYF
TGTGCCAGCAGCCGACCGGGACTCCGGAACGAGCAGTACTTC
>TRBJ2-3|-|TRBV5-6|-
CASSLRDTQYF
TGTGCCAGCAGCTTGAGAGATACGCAGTATTTT
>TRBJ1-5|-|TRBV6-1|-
CASSELGEQPQHF
TGTGCCAGCAGTGAATTGGGGGAGCAGCCCCAGCATTTT
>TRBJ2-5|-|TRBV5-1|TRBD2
CASSLDARTSGRGGQETQYF
TGCGCCAGCAGCTTGGACGCAAGGACTAGCGGGAGAGGAGGACAAGAGACCCAGTACTTC
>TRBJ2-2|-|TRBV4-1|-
CASSRVPGELFF
TGCGCCAGCAGCCGAGTGCCCGGGGAGCTGTTTTTT
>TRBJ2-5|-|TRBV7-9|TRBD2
CASSLGLAGETQYF
TGTGCCAGCAGCTTGGGACTAGCGGGAGAGACCCAGTACTTC
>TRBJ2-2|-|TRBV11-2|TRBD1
CASSLGPTGAPGELFF
TGTGCCAGCAGCTTAGGTCCGACAGGGGCGCCCGGGGAGCTGTTTTTT
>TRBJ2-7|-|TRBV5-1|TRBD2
CASSPELAGSYEQYF
TGCGCCAGCAGCCCCGAACTAGCGGGCTCCTACGAGCAGTACTTC
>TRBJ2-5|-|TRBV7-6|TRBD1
CASSFRDSQETQYF
TGTGCCAGCAGCTTTCGGGACAGCCAAGAGACCCAGTACTTC
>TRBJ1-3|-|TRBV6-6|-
CASIRAQAGNTIYF
TGTGCCAGCATACGGGCACAGGCTGGAAACACCATATATTTT
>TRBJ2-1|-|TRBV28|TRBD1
CASSPTDRGPYNEQFF
TGTGCCAGCAGTCCGACGGACAGGGGCCCTTACAATGAGCAGTTCTTC